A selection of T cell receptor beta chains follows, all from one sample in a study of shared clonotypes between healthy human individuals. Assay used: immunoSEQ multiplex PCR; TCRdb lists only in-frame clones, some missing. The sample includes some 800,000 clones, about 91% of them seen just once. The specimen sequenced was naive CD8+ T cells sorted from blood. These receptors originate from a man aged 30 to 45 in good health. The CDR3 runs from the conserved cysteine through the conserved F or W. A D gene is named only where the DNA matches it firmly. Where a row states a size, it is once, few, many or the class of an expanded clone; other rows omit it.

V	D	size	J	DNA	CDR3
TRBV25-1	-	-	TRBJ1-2	TGTGCCAGCAGTCTGGGGCCCGACTATGGCTACACCTTC	CASSLGPDYGYTF
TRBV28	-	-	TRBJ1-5	TGTGCCAGCCATTCTTCAAATCAGCCCCAGCATTTT	CASHSSNQPQHF
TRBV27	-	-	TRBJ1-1	TGTGCCAGCAGTTTATACAGAACAAACACTGAAGCTTTCTTT	CASSLYRTNTEAFF
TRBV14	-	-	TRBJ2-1	TGTGCCAGCAGCCAAGATTGGCGCGCGTACAATGAGCAGTTCTTC	CASSQDWRAYNEQFF
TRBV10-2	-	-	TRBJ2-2	TGCGCCAGCAGTGTCTCCGGGGAGCTGTTTTTT	CASSVSGELFF
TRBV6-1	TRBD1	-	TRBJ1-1	TGTGCCAGCAACGGACAGGGTTTTAGTGAAGCTTTCTTT	CASNGQGFSEAFF
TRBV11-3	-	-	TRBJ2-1	TGTGCCAGCAGCTTTCCCGGGAGCAATGAGCAGTTCTTC	CASSFPGSNEQFF
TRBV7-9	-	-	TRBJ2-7	TGTGCCAGCACTGGGGTCACCTACGAGCAGTACTTC	CASTGVTYEQYF
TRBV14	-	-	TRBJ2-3	TGTGCCAGCAGCCAAGGGACAACACCGGGAGATACGCAGTATTTT	CASSQGTTPGDTQYF
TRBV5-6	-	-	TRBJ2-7	TGTGCCAGCAGCTTAAGGTGGCAGGAATACTACGAGCAGTACTTC	CASSLRWQEYYEQYF
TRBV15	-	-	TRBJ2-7	TGTGCCACCAGCAGAGATGGGGATGGGCTCCTAGGGCTAGAGCAGTACTTC	CATSRDGDGLLGLEQYF
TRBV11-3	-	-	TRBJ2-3	TGTGCCAGCAGCTTAGGTTTGGGGGATTTGGCCACAGATACGCAGTATTTT	CASSLGLGDLATDTQYF
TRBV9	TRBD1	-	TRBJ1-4	TGTGCCAGCAGCCCCGGGGACAGGGAGATGGGAAAACTGTTTTTT	CASSPGDREMGKLFF
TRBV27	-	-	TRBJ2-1	TGTGCCAGCAGTCTACTAACAAACACAGGATCCAATGAGCAGTTCTTC	CASSLLTNTGSNEQFF
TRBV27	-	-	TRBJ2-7	TGTGCCAGCAGTTTACGCAGGTCCTACGAGCAGTACTTC	CASSLRRSYEQYF
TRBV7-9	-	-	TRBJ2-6	TGTGCCAGCAGCTTAGCGCTGGGGTCTGGGGCCAACGTCCTGACTTTC	CASSLALGSGANVLTF
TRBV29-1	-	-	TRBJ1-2	TGCAGCGTTGTCGGAGGATTGTCTAACTATGGCTACACCTTC	CSVVGGLSNYGYTF
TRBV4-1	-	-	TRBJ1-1	TGCGCCAGCAGCCAAGAGACCCACTTCTTCACTGAAGCTTTCTTT	CASSQETHFFTEAFF
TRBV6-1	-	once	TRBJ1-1	TGTGCCAGCAGTGAAGTCGCTGAAGCTTTCTTT	CASSEVAEAFF
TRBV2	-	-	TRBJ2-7	TGTGCCAGCAGTGGTCGAGAGCAGTACTTC	CASSGREQYF
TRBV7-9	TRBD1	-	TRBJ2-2	TGTGCCAGCAGCCGCCGGACAGGGGCCCCCGGGGAGCTGTTTTTT	CASSRRTGAPGELFF
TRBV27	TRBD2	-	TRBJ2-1	TGTGCCAGCAGTCCGATAGGACTAGCGGGAGGAGAGCAGTTCTTC	CASSPIGLAGGEQFF
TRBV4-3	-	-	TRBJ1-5	TGCGCCAGCAGCCGAGGAATTGGGAGCAATCAGCCCCAGCATTTT	CASSRGIGSNQPQHF
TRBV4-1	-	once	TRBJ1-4	TGCGCCAGCAGCCAAGTTCGCATAACAACTAATGAAAAACTGTTTTTT	CASSQVRITTNEKLFF
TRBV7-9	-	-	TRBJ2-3	TGTGCCAGCAGCTTTCCCACTAGCCCAGATACGCAGTATTTT	CASSFPTSPDTQYF
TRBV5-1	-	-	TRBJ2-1	TGCGCCAGCAGCATCGGACAGGGAGGGTCCTACAATGAGCAGTTCTTC	CASSIGQGGSYNEQFF
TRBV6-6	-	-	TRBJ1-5	TGTGCCAGCAGGCCGCAGGGGAGGGATCAGCCCCAGCATTTT	CASRPQGRDQPQHF
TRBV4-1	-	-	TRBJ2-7	TGCGCCAGCAGCCAAAGTCAGGGGCAGATAACGTCCTACGAGCAGTACTTC	CASSQSQGQITSYEQYF
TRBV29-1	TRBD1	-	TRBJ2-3	TGCAGCACCTTGACAGGGAGCACAGATACGCAGTATTTT	CSTLTGSTDTQYF
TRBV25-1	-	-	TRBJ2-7	TGTGCCAGCAGTGAATATGGGGGGTTGGTCGAGCAGTACTTC	CASSEYGGLVEQYF
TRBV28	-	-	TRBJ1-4	TGTGCCAGCGGTCCTGCAACTAATGAAAAACTGTTTTTT	CASGPATNEKLFF
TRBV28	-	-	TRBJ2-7	TGTGCCAGCAGTTGGGGACGGGAGCAGTACTTC	CASSWGREQYF
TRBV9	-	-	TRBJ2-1	TGTGCCAGCAGCGCGGTAGAGAATGAGCAGTTCTTC	CASSAVENEQFF
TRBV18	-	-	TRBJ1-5	TGTGCCAGCTTCGACAGGTTGGGTCAGCCCCAGCATTTT	CASFDRLGQPQHF
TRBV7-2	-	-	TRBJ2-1	TGTGCCAGCACCCAGAAGAAGCAGTTCTTC	CASTQKKQFF
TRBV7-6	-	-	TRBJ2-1	TGTGCCAGCAGCTTAGAGGGCTGGGGTGAGCAGTTCTTC	CASSLEGWGEQFF
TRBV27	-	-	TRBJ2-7	TGTGCCAGCAGTCTCCAGATCGGGTCCTACGAGCAGTACTTC	CASSLQIGSYEQYF
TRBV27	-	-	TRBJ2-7	TGTGCCAGCAGCTCCGGTTTGGGAACTATTTACGAGCAGTACTTC	CASSSGLGTIYEQYF
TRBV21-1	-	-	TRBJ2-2	TGTGCCAGCAGCAAAGCCGCGACAGGTAGCACCGGGGAGCTGTTTTTT	CASSKAATGSTGELFF
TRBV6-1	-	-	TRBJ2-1	TGTGCCACCAACTTCAGGGAACGGGGCAATGAGCAGTTCTTC	CATNFRERGNEQFF
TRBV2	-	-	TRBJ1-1	TGTGCCAGCAGTGAGGTCGAAGGGGGAAGGGCGGAAGCTTTCTTT	CASSEVEGGRAEAFF
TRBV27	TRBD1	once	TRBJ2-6	TGTGCCAGCAGTTTGCGGACAGGGGGCTCTGGGGCCAACGTCCTGACTTTC	CASSLRTGGSGANVLTF
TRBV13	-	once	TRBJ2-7	TGTGCCAGCAGCCTACGGGACCAGTCCTACGAGCAGTACTTC	CASSLRDQSYEQYF
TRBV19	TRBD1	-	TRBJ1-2	TGTGCCAGTAGTATCCCGACAGGGATCTATGGCTACACCTTC	CASSIPTGIYGYTF
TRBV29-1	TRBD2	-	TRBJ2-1	TGCAGTGGGTGGGCTAGCGGACTACTCAATGAGCAGTTCTTC	CSGWASGLLNEQFF
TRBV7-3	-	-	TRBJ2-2	TGTGCCAGCAGCTTATCGCCGGGGGCGAACACCGGGGAGCTGTTTTTT	CASSLSPGANTGELFF
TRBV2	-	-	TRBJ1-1	TGTGCCAGCAGTGAAGGGGTAGGCACTGAAGCTTTCTTT	CASSEGVGTEAFF
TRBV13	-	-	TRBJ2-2	TGTGCCAGCAGCTTAGAACGGGAGTACACCGGGGAGCTGTTTTTT	CASSLEREYTGELFF
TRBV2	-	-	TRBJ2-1	TGTGCCATACTAGCATCCTACAATGAGCAGTTCTTC	CAILASYNEQFF